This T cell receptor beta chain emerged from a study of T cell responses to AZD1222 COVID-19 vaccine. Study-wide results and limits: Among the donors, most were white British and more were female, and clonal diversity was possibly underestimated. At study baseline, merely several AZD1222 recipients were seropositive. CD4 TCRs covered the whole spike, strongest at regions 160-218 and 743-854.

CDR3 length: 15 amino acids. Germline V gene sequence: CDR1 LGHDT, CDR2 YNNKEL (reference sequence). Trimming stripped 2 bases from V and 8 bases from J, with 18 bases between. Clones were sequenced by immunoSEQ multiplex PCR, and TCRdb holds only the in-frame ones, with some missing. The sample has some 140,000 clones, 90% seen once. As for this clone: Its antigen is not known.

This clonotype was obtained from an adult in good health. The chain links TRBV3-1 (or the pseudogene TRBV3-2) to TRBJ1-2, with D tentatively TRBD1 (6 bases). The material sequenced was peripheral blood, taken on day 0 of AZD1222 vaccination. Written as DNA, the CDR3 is TGTGCCAGCAGCCAATGGATGGGTGAGACAGGCGGCTACACCTTC. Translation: CASSQWMGETGGYTF.